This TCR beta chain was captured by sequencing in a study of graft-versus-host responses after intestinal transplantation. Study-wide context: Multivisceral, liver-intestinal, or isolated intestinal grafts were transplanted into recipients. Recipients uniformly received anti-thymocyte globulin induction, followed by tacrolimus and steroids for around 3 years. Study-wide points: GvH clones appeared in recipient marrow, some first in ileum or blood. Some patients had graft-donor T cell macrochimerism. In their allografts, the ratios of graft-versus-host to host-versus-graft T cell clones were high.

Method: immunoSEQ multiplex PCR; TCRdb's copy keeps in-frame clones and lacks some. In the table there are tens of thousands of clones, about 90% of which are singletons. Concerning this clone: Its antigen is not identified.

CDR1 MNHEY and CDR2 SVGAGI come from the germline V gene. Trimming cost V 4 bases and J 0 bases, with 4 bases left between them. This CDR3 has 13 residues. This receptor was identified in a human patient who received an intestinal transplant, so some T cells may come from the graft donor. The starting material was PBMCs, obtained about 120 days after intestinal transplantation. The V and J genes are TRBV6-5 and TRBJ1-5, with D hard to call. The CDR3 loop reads CASSLDSNQPQHF. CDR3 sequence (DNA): TGTGCCAGCAGTTTGGATAGCAATCAGCCCCAGCATTTT.